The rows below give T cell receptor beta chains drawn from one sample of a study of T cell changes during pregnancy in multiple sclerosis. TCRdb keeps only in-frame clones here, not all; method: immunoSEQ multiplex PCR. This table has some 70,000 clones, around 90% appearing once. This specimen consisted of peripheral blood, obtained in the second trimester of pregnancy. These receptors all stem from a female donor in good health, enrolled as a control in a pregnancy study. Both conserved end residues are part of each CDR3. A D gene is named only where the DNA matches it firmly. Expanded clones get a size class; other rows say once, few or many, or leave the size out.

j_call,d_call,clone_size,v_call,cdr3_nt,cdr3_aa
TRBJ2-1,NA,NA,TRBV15,TGTGCCACCAGCAGCCGCGGGGTGTCTACCTACAATGAGCAGTTCTTC,CATSSRGVSTYNEQFF
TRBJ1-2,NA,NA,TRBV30,TGTGCCTATAGAGGCCTTGGCTACACCTTC,CAYRGLGYTF
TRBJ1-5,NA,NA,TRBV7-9,TGTGCCAGCAGCTTAGGACAGGAAAATCAGCCCCAGCATTTT,CASSLGQENQPQHF
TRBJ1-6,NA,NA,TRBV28,TGTGCCAGCAGACGACAGGCGAGTAATTCACCCCTCCACTTT,CASRRQASNSPLHF
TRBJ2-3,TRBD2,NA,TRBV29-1,TGCAGCGCCCCACTAGCGGGGGGCCGGACGCAGTATTTT,CSAPLAGGRTQYF
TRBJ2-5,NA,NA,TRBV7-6,TGTGCCAGCAGCCCGAGACAAGAGACCCAGTACTTC,CASSPRQETQYF
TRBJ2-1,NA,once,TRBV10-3,TGTGCCATCAGTCCCGGTTCCTACAATGAGCAGTTCTTC,CAISPGSYNEQFF
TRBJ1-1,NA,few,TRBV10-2,TGCGCCAGCAGTGAAGCGGTGAACACTGAAGCTTTCTTT,CASSEAVNTEAFF
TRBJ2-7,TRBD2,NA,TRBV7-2,TGTGCCAGCAGCTCCCCGGGTAGCGGGGGTTCTTTAGAGCAGTACTTC,CASSSPGSGGSLEQYF
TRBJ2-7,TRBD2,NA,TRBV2,TGTGCCAGCGGTGGGGGGGAGGTCTCCTACGAGCAGTACTTC,CASGGGEVSYEQYF
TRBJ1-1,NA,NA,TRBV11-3,TGTGCCAGCAGCTTAAGAGGAAACACTGAAGCTTTCTTT,CASSLRGNTEAFF
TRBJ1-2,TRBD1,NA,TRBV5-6,TGTGCCAGCAGCGCACAGGGGTCCTATGGCTACACCTTC,CASSAQGSYGYTF
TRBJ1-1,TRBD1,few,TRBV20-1,TGCAGTGCTAGTCCGGACAGGGAAGCTTTCTTT,CSASPDREAFF
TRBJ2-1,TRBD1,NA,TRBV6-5,TGTGCCAGCAGTTACTCGGGACAGGGTAACAATGAGCAGTTCTTC,CASSYSGQGNNEQFF
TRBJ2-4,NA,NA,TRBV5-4,TGTGCCAGCATGCCAGAGGGGCGGGGAAACATTCAGTACTTC,CASMPEGRGNIQYF
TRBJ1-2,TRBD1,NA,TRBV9,TGTGCCAGCAGCCATTCCCGGACAGGGAGGACTGATGGCTACACCTTC,CASSHSRTGRTDGYTF
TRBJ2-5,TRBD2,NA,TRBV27,TGTGCCAGCGTTGAGCGGGGGGGCCAAGAGACCCAGTACTTC,CASVERGGQETQYF
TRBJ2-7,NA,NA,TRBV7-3,TGTGCCAGCAGCTTGGCCCCGGGCTCCTACGAGCAGTACTTC,CASSLAPGSYEQYF
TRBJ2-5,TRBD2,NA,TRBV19,TGTGCCAGTAGTGGCGGGCGGGGGGGCCCCAGGGAGACCCAGTACTTC,CASSGGRGGPRETQYF
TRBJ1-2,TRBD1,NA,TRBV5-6,TGTGCCAGCAGCCCCTACACCGGGACAGGGGGTTACTATGGCTACACCTTC,CASSPYTGTGGYYGYTF
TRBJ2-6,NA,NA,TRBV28,TGTGCCACTAGATACTCTGGGGCCAACGTCCTGACTTTC,CATRYSGANVLTF
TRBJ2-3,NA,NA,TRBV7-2,TGTGCCAGCAGCGCACGGGGGAACTCAATCACAGATACGCAGTATTTT,CASSARGNSITDTQYF
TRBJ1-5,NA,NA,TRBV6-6,TGTGCCAGCAGTCCTCCGGGAAATCAGCCCCAGCATTTT,CASSPPGNQPQHF
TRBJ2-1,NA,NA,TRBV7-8,TGTGCCAGCACTCCGCGGGGCAATGAGCAGTTCTTC,CASTPRGNEQFF
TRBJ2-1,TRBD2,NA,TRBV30,TGTGCCTGGAGAGGACTAGCGGGGTACAATGAGCAGTTCTTC,CAWRGLAGYNEQFF
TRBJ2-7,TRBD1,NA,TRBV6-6,TGTGCCAGCAGGGGACAGGGAACCCACGAGCAGTACTTC,CASRGQGTHEQYF
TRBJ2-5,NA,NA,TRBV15,TGTGCCACCAGCAAGTCTCCCCGGGGCGCGGGGGCACAAGAGACCCAGTACTTC,CATSKSPRGAGAQETQYF